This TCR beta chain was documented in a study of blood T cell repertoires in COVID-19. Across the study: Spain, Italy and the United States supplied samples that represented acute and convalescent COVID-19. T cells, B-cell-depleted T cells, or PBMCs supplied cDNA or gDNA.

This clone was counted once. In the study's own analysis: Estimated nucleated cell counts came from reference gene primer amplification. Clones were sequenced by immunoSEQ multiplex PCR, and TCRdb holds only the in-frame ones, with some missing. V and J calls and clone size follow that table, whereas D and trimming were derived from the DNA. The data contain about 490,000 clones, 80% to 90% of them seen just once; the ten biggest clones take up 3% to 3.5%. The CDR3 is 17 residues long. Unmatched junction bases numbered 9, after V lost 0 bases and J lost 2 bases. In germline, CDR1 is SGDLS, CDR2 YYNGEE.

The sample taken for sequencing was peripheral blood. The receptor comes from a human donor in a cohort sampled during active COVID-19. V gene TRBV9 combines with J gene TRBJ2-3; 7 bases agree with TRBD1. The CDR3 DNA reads TGTGCCAGCAGCGTAGGAAGGGGGCCGCCTATCACAGATACGCAGTATTTT. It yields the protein CASSVGRGPPITDTQYF.